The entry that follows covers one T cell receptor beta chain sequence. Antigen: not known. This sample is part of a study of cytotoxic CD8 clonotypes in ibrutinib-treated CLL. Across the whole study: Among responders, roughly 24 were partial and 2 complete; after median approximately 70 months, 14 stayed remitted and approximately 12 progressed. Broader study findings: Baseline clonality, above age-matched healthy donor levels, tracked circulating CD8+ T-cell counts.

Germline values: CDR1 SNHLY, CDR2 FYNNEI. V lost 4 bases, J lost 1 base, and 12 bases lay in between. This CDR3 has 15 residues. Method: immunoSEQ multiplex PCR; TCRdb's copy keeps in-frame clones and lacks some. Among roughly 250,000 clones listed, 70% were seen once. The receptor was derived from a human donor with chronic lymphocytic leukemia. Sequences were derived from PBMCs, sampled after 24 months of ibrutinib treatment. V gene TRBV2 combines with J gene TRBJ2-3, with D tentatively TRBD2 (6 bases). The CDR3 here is CASSVDSGRTDTQYF. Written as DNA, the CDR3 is TGTGCCAGCAGTGTTGATAGCGGCCGCACAGATACGCAGTATTTT.